This TCR beta chain was sequenced during a study of shared clonotypes between healthy human individuals. The germline V gene has CDR1 SGHRS and CDR2 YFSETQ. The CDR3 is 14 residues long. The V segment lost 5 bases and the J segment 8 bases; nucleotides outside the gene matches: 9. In the study's own analysis: Because ImmunoSEQ provided only junction sequences with no quality scores, the filtering differed. Sequenced by immunoSEQ multiplex PCR; TCRdb stores in-frame clones only, minus some. V, J and clone size were drawn from that table, and D and trimming were deduced from the DNA. The sample lists about 2.3 million clones, around 93% occurring once. Partitioning of CD4+ cells yielded a CD45RA+ naive subset and a CD45RA-negative memory subset. Study-level points and caveats: Sharing of clonotypes among donors was expected to vary with sequencing depth.

On this clone itself: Antigen specificity is unknown.

The chain combines TRBV5-1 with TRBJ1-4; 7 nucleotides align to TRBD1. The material sequenced was naive CD4+ T cells from PBMCs. Subset defined: CD45RA+ positively selected. The clonotype was recovered from a man between 18 and 35 years old in good health. Some clones in this sample may be carry-over from other donors' samples. This CDR3 reads CASSFDRVGEKLFF. CDR3 sequence (DNA): TGCGCCAGCAGTTTCGACAGGGTTGGGGAAAAACTGTTTTTT.